Each of the 27 T cell receptor beta chains below was sequenced from the same sample in a study of blood T cell repertoires in COVID-19. TCRdb's copy holds only in-frame clones and misses some; the assay was immunoSEQ multiplex PCR. The repertoire consists of tens of thousands of clones, with under 95% occurring once and the leading ten covering about 3%. The specimen was peripheral blood. All receptors come from a man aged 50 or older with acute or convalescent COVID-19.

CDR3 nucleotides: TGTGCCAGCTTAATGGGGGCGCGCGGAAACACCATATATTTT. Its translation: CASLMGARGNTIYF. The chain couples TRBV7-8 to TRBJ1-3; possible D gene TRBD1, 6 bases. This CDR3 has 14 amino acids. V shed 8 bases and J shed 4 bases, with 15 bases lying between them. Germline V gene sequence: CDR1 SGHVS, CDR2 FQNEAQ.

Comments on this clone: A much larger clonotype is one base distant, so this may be a read error. This chain joins TRBV5-1 and TRBJ2-3; tentative D call: TRBD1 (5 bases). Deletions cut 0 bases from V and 2 bases from J, with 7 bases between. From germline, CDR1 is SGHRS and CDR2 YFSETQ. The CDR3 length is 14 residues. The CDR3 bases are TGCGCCAGCAGCTTGGGACAGAACACAGATACGCAGTATTTT. Protein product: CASSLGQNTDTQYF.

The chain joins TRBV19 to TRBJ1-5; 11 nucleotides align to TRBD1. Germline V lookup: CDR1 LNHDA, CDR2 SQIVND (reference sequence). V was pared by 5 bases and J by 3 bases, with 6 bases of the junction left unmatched. This CDR3 contains 16 residues. The CDR3 spells CASSSRTGGHNQPQHF. CDR3 DNA sequence: TGTGCCAGTAGTTCGCGGACAGGGGGCCACAATCAGCCCCAGCATTTT.

The rearrangement joins TRBV6-1 to TRBJ2-1, with 7 nucleotides matching TRBD2. The CDR3 covers 15 residues. V lost 1 base to trimming and J lost 9 bases; unmatched junction nucleotides: 9. Germline CDR1 reads MNHNS; CDR2 reads SASEGT. The CDR3 DNA reads TGTGCCAGCAGTGAAGTTTCGACGGGGGGTGGTGAGCAGTTCTTC. Translated, it gives CASSEVSTGGGEQFF.

V usage is TRBV2 and J usage is TRBJ1-1; 10 bases match TRBD1. With 6 bases clipped from V and 3 bases from J, the junction kept 7 bases outside the gene matches. Looked up from germline, CDR1 is SNHLY and CDR2 is FYNNEI. The CDR3 runs to 15 residues. CDR3 in amino acids: CASRRWDRGDTEAFF. Here the CDR3 DNA reads TGTGCCAGCAGGAGGTGGGACAGGGGAGACACTGAAGCTTTCTTT.

This clone is a singleton in its sample. This chain uses TRBV3-1 (or the pseudogene TRBV3-2) with TRBJ2-1, with D perhaps matching TRBD1 (6 bases). CDR1 is LGHDT and CDR2 is YNNKEL in the germline V gene (reference sequence). Trimming cost V 4 bases and J 8 bases, with 12 bases left between them. This CDR3 is built from 13 residues. The CDR3 coding sequence is TGTGCCAGCAGCCGGGGGCTCAGGGATGAGCAGTTCTTC. Amino acids: CASSRGLRDEQFF.

This chain uses TRBV5-1 with TRBJ2-7; 9 nucleotides line up with TRBD1. The length of the CDR3 is 13 residues. Germline CDR1 and CDR2: SGHRS and YFSETQ. The junction had 3 bases not matched to a gene; V was cut back by 3 bases and J by 5 bases. The CDR3, as DNA: TGCGCCAGCAGCTCGAGGACAGGGGACGAGCAGTACTTC. This sequence encodes CASSSRTGDEQYF.

The V gene is TRBV3-1 (or the pseudogene TRBV3-2), the J gene TRBJ2-6; 9 bases match TRBD1. Per germline, CDR1 LGHDT and CDR2 YNNKEL (reference sequence). J gave up 0 bases and V 0 bases, and 6 bases lay outside the gene matches. The CDR3 spans 19 residues. CDR3 amino acids: CASSQEGGQGYSGANVLTF. The CDR3 DNA is TGTGCCAGCAGCCAAGAAGGGGGACAGGGTTACTCTGGGGCCAACGTCCTGACTTTC.

V is TRBV4-1 and J is TRBJ2-1; possible D gene TRBD2, 6 bases. Trimming took 3 bases from V and 3 from J, leaving 12 bases between them. The CDR3 is 15 amino acids. Germline assignment: CDR1 MGHRA and CDR2 YSYEKL. The chain's CDR3 is CASSHGGSIYNEQFF. The DNA for the CDR3 is TGCGCCAGCAGCCACGGGGGAAGTATCTACAATGAGCAGTTCTTC.

The rearrangement joins TRBV24-1 to TRBJ2-7, with TRBD1 matching 9 bases. The germline CDR1 and CDR2 sequences are KGHDR and SFDVKD. CDR3 length: 18 residues. With 4 bases clipped from V and 8 bases from J, the junction kept 20 bases outside the gene matches. CDR3 region: CATSESGTGWLTSAKQYF. CDR3 nucleotide sequence: TGTGCCACCAGTGAATCCGGGACAGGGTGGTTGACGAGTGCCAAGCAGTACTTC.

The genes are TRBV9 and TRBJ2-3, with D possibly being TRBD2 (5 bases). Trimming cost V 1 base and J 4 bases, with 7 bases left between them. Germline V lookup: CDR1 SGDLS, CDR2 YYNGEE. The CDR3 has 13 amino acids. The chain's CDR3 is CASSVLASDTQYF. In nucleotides, the CDR3 is TGTGCCAGCAGCGTACTAGCTTCAGATACGCAGTATTTT.

This clone was recorded a few times. The chain has TRBV6-2 or TRBV6-3 and TRBJ2-4; TRBD2 matches 7 bases. CDR3 size: 19 residues. Trimming cost V 2 bases and J 1 base; bases outside gene matches: 14. Germline CDR1 is MNHEY and CDR2 is SVGEGT. The CDR3 sequence is CASSYETLSGGIAKNIQYF. CDR3 coding DNA: TGTGCCAGCAGTTACGAAACACTCTCGGGGGGTATCGCCAAAAACATTCAGTACTTC.

The gene calls are TRBV30 and TRBJ2-7; TRBD1 matches 7 bases. CDR3 length: 15 residues. CDR1 and CDR2 (germline): GTSNPN, SVGIG (reference sequence). V was clipped by 0 bases and J by 5 bases; unmatched bases: 10. The DNA of the CDR3 is TGTGCCTGGAGTGTACTTTCGACAGGGAGTAACGAGCAGTACTTC. This gives the protein CAWSVLSTGSNEQYF.

This clone has only one observation. The chain recombines TRBV11-2 with TRBJ2-7, with 8 nucleotides matching TRBD2. The ends lost 5 bases at V and 2 bases at J; junction bases unmatched: 8. This CDR3 contains 15 residues. CDR1 SGHAT and CDR2 FQNNGV come from the germline V gene. The CDR3 protein is CASSETGTRAYEQYF. CDR3 sequence (DNA): TGTGCCAGCAGCGAAACCGGGACTAGGGCCTACGAGCAGTACTTC. Drawing the rest from reference TRBV11-2 and TRBJ2-7, the complete variable domain is EAGVAQSPRYKIIEKRQSVAFWCNPISGHATLYWYQQILGQGPKLLIQFQNNGVVDDSQLPKDRFSAERLKGVDSTLKIQPAKLEDSAVYLCASSETGTRAYEQYFGPGTRLTVT.

The V and J genes are TRBV6-5 and TRBJ2-2; no definite D call. CDR1 and CDR2 (germline): MNHEY, SVGAGI. CDR3 length equals 12 residues. Trimming pared 5 bases from V and 7 bases from J, leaving 8 bases between. The CDR3 coding sequence is TGTGCCAGCAGTAACAAGATCGGGGAGCTGTTTTTT. Protein sequence: CASSNKIGELFF.

The rearrangement links TRBV10-2 to TRBJ2-2, with D possibly being TRBD1 (6 bases). The V and J ends lost 6 bases and 7 bases respectively, with 15 bases between them. Per the germline V gene, CDR1 is WSHSY and CDR2 is SAAADI. The CDR3 sequence is 14 residues long. The CDR3 protein is CASREQGTGGELFF. CDR3 coding DNA: TGCGCCAGCAGGGAACAGGGTACGGGCGGGGAGCTGTTTTTT.

The V and J genes are TRBV7-8 and TRBJ2-1; D remains unclear. Germline CDR1 reads SGHVS; CDR2 reads FQNEAQ. Trimming removed 6 bases at V and 6 bases at J, with 12 bases between. The CDR3 contains 13 residues. The CDR3 region has the DNA TGTGCCAGCAGAGAAAGACTGGCCAATGAGCAGTTCTTC. Protein: CASRERLANEQFF.

The J gene is TRBJ2-2, the V gene TRBV9; 8 bases map to TRBD2. This CDR3 has 16 residues. Germline loops: CDR1 SGDLS, CDR2 YYNGEE. The V and J ends lost 4 bases and 6 bases, in that order; junction bases with no gene match: 11. The CDR3 here is CASSPRVGGEAGELFF. Here the CDR3 DNA reads TGTGCCAGCAGCCCCAGGGTCGGGGGGGAGGCCGGGGAGCTGTTTTTT. Supplemented by reference TRBV9 and TRBJ2-2, the full variable domain reads DSGVTQTPKHLITATGQRVTLRCSPRSGDLSVYWYQQSLDQGLQFLIQYYNGEERAKGNILERFSAQQFPDLHSELNLSSLELGDSALYFCASSPRVGGEAGELFFGEGSRLTVL.

J is TRBJ2-2 and V is TRBV3-1 (or the pseudogene TRBV3-2); 8 bases agree with TRBD1. Trimming removed 4 bases from V and 4 bases from J; junction bases left unmatched: 11. From germline, CDR1 is LGHDT and CDR2 YNNKEL (reference sequence). The CDR3 consists of 17 residues. The DNA for the CDR3 is TGTGCCAGCAGCCGCAGTCAGGGGGCGCGTGTCACCGGGGAGCTGTTTTTT. Translated: CASSRSQGARVTGELFF.

This chain uses TRBV11-2 with TRBJ2-1, with D possibly matching TRBD1 (6 bases). The V and J ends lost 8 bases and 12 bases respectively, with 17 bases between them. Germline assignment: CDR1 SGHAT and CDR2 FQNNGV. The CDR3 runs 12 residues. This CDR3 is CASRMTGLTQFF. DNA for the CDR3: TGTGCCAGCCGTATGACAGGTTTGACGCAGTTCTTC.

This chain uses TRBV11-2 with TRBJ2-1; 11 nucleotides agree with TRBD2. The J segment lost 3 bases and the V segment lost 5 bases, leaving 3 bases of the junction unmatched. The CDR3 is 15 amino acids. Looked up from germline, CDR1 is SGHAT and CDR2 is FQNNGV. The CDR3 DNA follows: TGTGCCAGCAGCCCGACTAGCGGGGACTACAATGAGCAGTTCTTC. Encoded protein: CASSPTSGDYNEQFF.

The J gene is TRBJ1-1, the V gene TRBV9; D is perhaps TRBD1 (5 bases). The V gene's germline CDR1 is SGDLS and CDR2 YYNGEE. CDR3 length: 14 amino acids. The V end was cut by 4 bases, the J end by 3 bases, with 13 bases between. CDR3 DNA: TGTGCCAGCAGCCCCGGTCCGGGGGACACTGAAGCTTTCTTT. This sequence encodes CASSPGPGDTEAFF.

This rearrangement joins TRBV6-4 to TRBJ1-4; D ambiguous. With 5 bases removed from V and 5 bases from J, the gap between germline ends came to 9 bases. The CDR3 spans 13 residues. Germline lookup yields CDR1 MRHNA and CDR2 SNTAGT. In DNA, the CDR3 is TGTGCCAGCAGTTCCGGTCTCAATGAAAAACTGTTTTTT. It yields the protein CASSSGLNEKLFF.

The genes are TRBV12-5 and TRBJ2-7; unclear D gene. Trimming cost V 2 bases and J 7 bases, with 9 bases left between them. CDR1 and CDR2 from the germline V gene are LGHNT and FRNRAP. This CDR3 has 12 residues. CDR3 protein: CASGLMVREQYF. In DNA, the CDR3 is TGTGCTAGTGGTTTGATGGTTAGAGAGCAGTACTTC.

This chain joins TRBV19 and TRBJ1-1; TRBD1 matches at 7 bases. Unmatched junction bases numbered 7, after V lost 5 bases and J lost 4 bases. Germline V lookup: CDR1 LNHDA, CDR2 SQIVND (reference sequence). The CDR3 runs to 14 residues. CDR3 protein: CASSVGQVPTEAFF. DNA of the CDR3: TGTGCCAGTAGTGTCGGACAGGTGCCCACTGAAGCTTTCTTT.

This chain links TRBV7-8 with TRBJ1-5; the match to TRBD1 covers 11 bases. CDR3 length equals 15 residues. Losses at the gene ends were 1 base for V and 6 bases for J; bases not matched to a gene: 2. The germline CDR1 and CDR2 sequences are SGHVS and FQNEAQ. CDR3 sequence reads: CASSLDGTGGQPQHF. CDR3 DNA: TGTGCCAGCAGCTTAGACGGGACAGGGGGTCAGCCCCAGCATTTT.

The chain has TRBV19 and TRBJ1-1; 11 bases line up with TRBD1. CDR3 length: 17 residues. The V gene end was trimmed by 1 base and the J gene end by 0 bases; junction bases not matched to a gene: 4. The V gene's germline CDR1 is LNHDA and CDR2 SQIVND (reference sequence). The CDR3 loop reads CASSIAGTGGLNTEAFF. The CDR3 coding sequence is TGTGCCAGTAGTATAGCAGGGACAGGGGGTTTGAACACTGAAGCTTTCTTT.